This T cell receptor beta chain derives from a study of read filtering for tumor transcriptome and immune sequencing. This CDR3 comprises 13 residues. Losses at the gene ends were 4 bases for V and 7 bases for J; bases not matched to a gene: 5. This library used around 0.4 ug RNA and molecular barcoded adaptors spanning alpha/delta and beta/gamma chains. TCRdb ran MiXCR on the reads and lists one entry per CDR3 protein. In the table there are 50,000 or so distinct CDR3 sequences, more than 9% of which are singletons. This clonotype was found many times. J is TRBJ2-7 and V is TRBV12-3 or TRBV12-4; 9 positions match TRBD1. This clonotype originated in a donor aged 40 or older with multiple myeloma. Sequences were obtained from a population of CD138-negative cells sorted from bone marrow. CDR3 region: CASSSDRGGEQYF. In DNA, the CDR3 is TGTGCCAGCAGTTCGGACAGGGGTGGAGAGCAGTACTTC.